These 6 T cell receptor beta chains were sequenced from one sample in a study of blood T cell repertoires in COVID-19. Sequencing used immunoSEQ multiplex PCR; TCRdb keeps in-frame clones, though not all of them. The data show 250,000 to 300,000 clones, around 90% seen once. The sequencing input was PBMCs or T cells enriched from blood (not recorded which). Receptor source: a woman aged 40 to 55 with acute COVID-19.

This chain connects TRBV5-6 to TRBJ2-7, with 7 positions matching TRBD1. Looked up from germline, CDR1 is SGHDT and CDR2 is YYEEEE. J lost 0 bases, V lost 4 bases, and 10 bases had no gene match. The length of the CDR3 is 16 residues. The CDR3: CASSPPGTDSSYEQYF. CDR3 DNA: TGTGCCAGCAGCCCCCCCGGGACAGATAGCTCCTACGAGCAGTACTTC.

The chain combines TRBV7-9 with TRBJ2-5; 7 nucleotides match TRBD1. Germline trimming cut 5 bases from V and 9 bases from J; bases unmatched to any gene: 9. CDR3 size: 13 residues. Germline CDR1 reads SEHNR; CDR2 reads FQNEAQ (reference sequence). CDR3 in amino acids: CASSLMGQGAQYF. The CDR3 DNA follows: TGTGCCAGCAGCCTTATGGGCCAGGGGGCCCAGTACTTC.

This clone was seen only a few times. The chain joins TRBV18 to TRBJ2-7; TRBD2 matches at 8 bases. This CDR3 has 14 amino acids. V lost 0 bases to trimming and J lost 7 bases; unmatched junction nucleotides: 5. Germline V gene sequence: CDR1 KGHSH, CDR2 LQKENI. CDR3 in amino acids: CASSPPSGVGEQYF. The CDR3 nucleotides are TGTGCCAGCTCACCACCTAGCGGGGTTGGGGAGCAGTACTTC.

The J gene is TRBJ2-7, the V gene TRBV19; D is undetermined. Germline V gene data show CDR1 as LNHDA and CDR2 as SQIVND (reference sequence). With 3 bases removed from V and 2 bases from J, the gap between germline ends came to 14 bases. CDR3 length: 15 residues. In nucleotides, the CDR3 is TGTGCCAGTAGTATTTTCTACGGAGTCCCCTACGAGCAGTACTTC. Its translation is CASSIFYGVPYEQYF.

The CDR3 sequence: CASSLMGGNTEAFF. CDR3 in DNA: TGTGCCAGCAGCTTGATGGGGGGTAACACTGAAGCTTTCTTT. This chain connects TRBV13 to TRBJ1-1, with D maybe TRBD1 (5 bases). This CDR3 is built from 14 residues. Germline-derived CDR1 and CDR2 are PRHDT and FYEKMQ (reference sequence). The germline V and J ends were trimmed by 3 bases and 2 bases, with 10 bases remaining between them.

The V call is TRBV4-1, the J call TRBJ1-1, with D maybe TRBD1 (6 bases). CDR3 length: 17 residues. Germline V CDR1 and CDR2: MGHRA, YSYEKL. V was trimmed by 0 bases and J by 3 bases, leaving 17 bases between them. Here the CDR3 reads CASSQDDRRPGDTEAFF. DNA for the CDR3: TGCGCCAGCAGCCAAGATGACAGGAGGCCTGGAGACACTGAAGCTTTCTTT.